The source of this T cell receptor beta chain is a study of T cell responses to AZD1222 COVID-19 vaccine. Regarding the study as a whole: Clonal diversity may have been underestimated, and the donors were mostly white British, with more females than males.

The CDR3 length is 16 residues. Per the germline V gene, CDR1 is LGHDT and CDR2 is YNNKEL (reference sequence). Germline trimming cut 4 bases from V and 4 bases from J; bases unmatched to any gene: 13. This clone was picked up one time. What it recognizes is unknown. Clones were sequenced by immunoSEQ multiplex PCR, and TCRdb holds only the in-frame ones, with some missing. The sample has 130,000 or so clones; less than 90% are singletons. The TCR sequence derives from an adult in good health. Here the sequenced sample was peripheral blood, taken on day 0 of AZD1222 vaccination. V usage is TRBV3-1 (or the pseudogene TRBV3-2) and J usage is TRBJ2-7, with TRBD2 matching over 7 bases. The CDR3 protein is CASSPSSAGESYEQYF. The DNA for the CDR3 is TGTGCCAGCAGCCCATCCTCGGCGGGAGAGTCGTACGAGCAGTACTTC.